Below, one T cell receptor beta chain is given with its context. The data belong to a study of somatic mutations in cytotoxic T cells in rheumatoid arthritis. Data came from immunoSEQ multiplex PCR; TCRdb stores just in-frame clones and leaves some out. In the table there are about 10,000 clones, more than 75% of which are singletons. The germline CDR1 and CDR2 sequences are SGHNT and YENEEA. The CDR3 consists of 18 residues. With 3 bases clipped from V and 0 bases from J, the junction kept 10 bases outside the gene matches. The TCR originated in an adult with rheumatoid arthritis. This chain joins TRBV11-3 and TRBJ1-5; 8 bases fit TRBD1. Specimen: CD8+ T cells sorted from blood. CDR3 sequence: CASSFTGGRICSNQPQHF. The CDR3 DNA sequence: TGTGCCAGCAGCTTCACAGGGGGTCGTATCTGTAGCAATCAGCCCCAGCATTTT.